This T cell receptor beta chain was captured in a study of cytomegalovirus exposure and HLA in healthy donors. Germline-derived CDR1 and CDR2 are MDHEN and SYDVKM. V lost 4 bases, J lost 1 base, and 5 bases stayed unmatched. This CDR3 has 15 amino acids. Vbeta (60) and Jbeta (13) primers were used in the PCR. TCRdb keeps only in-frame clones here, not all; method: immunoSEQ multiplex PCR. The data contain under 200,000 clones, 9.5% to 15% of them seen just once; the ten biggest clones take up about 7.8%. On this clone: Its antigen is currently unknown.

General observations from the study: What a later analysis showed was that several of the most significant clusters appeared linked to common viral pathogens. In a later analysis, specific HLA alleles were associated with 16,000 or so TCR beta sequences at a 0.05 false discovery rate. Associated with cytomegalovirus, according to the listing, were 150 to 200 TCR beta chains. Versus the approximately 700-donor mean, an Asian-associated ancestry cluster reportedly showed fewer N-insertions in a later analysis.

The rearrangement links TRBV28 to TRBJ1-1, with 8 bases lining up with TRBD1. The material sequenced was PBMCs. This receptor was identified in a middle-aged man in good health and CMV-seropositive. The CDR3 sequence is CASSSGDRPNTEAFF. CDR3 nucleotides: TGTGCCAGCAGTTCGGGGGACAGGCCGAACACTGAAGCTTTCTTT.